One sample yielded the 10 T cell receptor beta chains listed below, sequenced in a study of T cell changes during pregnancy in multiple sclerosis. Clones were sequenced by immunoSEQ multiplex PCR, and TCRdb holds only the in-frame ones, with some missing. Of about 25,000 clones listed, around 90% are singletons. Sequences were derived from CD4+ T cells from peripheral blood mononuclear cells, sampled in the second trimester of pregnancy. All receptors derive from a female donor in good health, enrolled as a control in a pregnancy study.

V is TRBV7-2 and J is TRBJ2-1; 8 bases align to TRBD2. Germline loops: CDR1 SGHTA, CDR2 FQGNSA. This CDR3 has 14 residues. The trim removed 6 bases at V and 4 bases at J, leaving 5 bases unmatched. CDR3 residues: CASSRSGSYNEQFF. CDR3 DNA: TGTGCCAGCAGTCGAAGCGGGAGTTACAATGAGCAGTTCTTC.

The J gene is TRBJ1-1, the V gene TRBV5-1; TRBD1 might be the D (5 bases). Germline lookup yields CDR1 SGHRS and CDR2 YFSETQ. Trimming cost V 4 bases and J 5 bases, with 12 bases left between them. The CDR3 contains 13 residues. CDR3 in amino acids: CASSARGVTEAFF. CDR3 DNA: TGCGCCAGCAGCGCCCGGGGGGTGACTGAAGCTTTCTTT.

This clone was observed once. This chain links TRBV6-1 with TRBJ1-1; 9 positions agree with TRBD1. Trimming took 6 bases from V and 5 from J; bases not matched to a gene: 7. Germline V gene sequence: CDR1 MNHNS, CDR2 SASEGT. The CDR3 is made up of 14 amino acids. The CDR3 DNA is TGTGCCAGCAGGGACAGGGGAGGGAAGACTGAAGCTTTCTTT. It translates to CASRDRGGKTEAFF.

In this sample, this clone is medium-sized (0.01 to 0.1%). This chain joins TRBV19 and TRBJ2-1, with 13 bases that match TRBD2. Germline V gene data show CDR1 as LNHDA and CDR2 as SQIVND (reference sequence). This CDR3 is built from 15 residues. Trimming at V came to 6 bases and at J to 8 bases, leaving 7 bases not matched to a gene. CDR3: CASRLAGGPLDEQFF. CDR3 nucleotides: TGTGCCAGTAGACTAGCGGGGGGGCCCTTAGATGAGCAGTTCTTC.

This clone occurred once. The rearrangement links TRBV18 to TRBJ2-5; 7 nucleotides agree with TRBD2. This CDR3 spans 15 amino acids. The V segment lost 2 bases and the J segment 5 bases; nucleotides outside the gene matches: 8. Germline CDR1 is KGHSH and CDR2 is LQKENI. DNA for the CDR3: TGTGCCAGCTCACCATCGACGCGGGAGTGGGAGACCCAGTACTTC. Protein product: CASSPSTREWETQYF.

This clone was detected only once. The genes are TRBV12-5 and TRBJ2-2; D not certain. The CDR3 spans 15 residues. CDR1 LGHNT and CDR2 FRNRAP come from the germline V gene. V was pared by 0 bases and J by 1 base, with 6 bases between. CDR3 bases: TGTGCTAGTGGTTTGGTACTACAGAACACCGGGGAGCTGTTTTTT. It encodes CASGLVLQNTGELFF.

This rearrangement joins TRBV4-1 to TRBJ2-1, with 8 nucleotides matching TRBD2. Trimming took 4 bases from V and 9 from J; bases not matched to a gene: 8. The CDR3 loop spans 14 amino acids. Germline V CDR1 and CDR2: MGHRA, YSYEKL. The CDR3: CASSPGTRGGEQFF. DNA of the CDR3: TGCGCCAGCAGCCCCGGGACTAGAGGCGGTGAGCAGTTCTTC.

This chain links TRBV10-3 with TRBJ1-2; 7 bases match TRBD1. This CDR3 has 15 amino acids. The trim removed 5 bases at V and 0 bases at J, leaving 6 bases unmatched. The germline gives CDR1 ENHRY, CDR2 SYGVKD. CDR3 amino acids: CAISLQGSPNYGYTF. The CDR3 DNA reads TGTGCCATCAGTCTACAGGGGTCCCCTAACTATGGCTACACCTTC.

The rearrangement joins TRBV28 to TRBJ1-4; 8 bases match TRBD1. Trimming removed 6 bases from V and 7 bases from J; junction bases left unmatched: 7. The CDR3 length is 14 residues. Germline CDR1 is MDHEN and CDR2 is SYDVKM. The DNA of the CDR3 is TGTGCCAGCAGGGAACAGGGGGGACCTGAAAAACTGTTTTTT. Translated: CASREQGGPEKLFF. The full variable domain, rest sourced from reference TRBV28 and TRBJ1-4, is DVKVTQSSRYLVKRTGEKVFLECVQDMDHENMFWYRQDPGLGLRLIYFSYDVKMKEKGDIPEGYSVSREKKERFSLILESASTNQTSMYLCASREQGGPEKLFFGSGTQLSVL.

This chain links TRBV7-9 with TRBJ1-2; D gene unclear. V lost 5 bases and J lost 1, with 5 bases in between. Germline CDR1 reads SEHNR; CDR2 reads FQNEAQ (reference sequence). This CDR3 is built from 12 residues. CDR3 region: CASSQFNYGYTF. CDR3 bases: TGTGCCAGCAGCCAGTTTAACTATGGCTACACCTTC.